Here is one T cell receptor (beta chain) with its context. What it recognizes is unknown. The sample belongs to a study of naive and memory T cell subsets. Whole-study results and caveats: From naive to CM, EM and EMRA, diversity decreased and Gini increased. Possibly reflecting memory cells re-expressing CD45RA, a few larger clonotypes occurred in naive repertoires, especially CD8. A clonotype means one alpha or beta sequence, not an alpha/beta pair.

An equimolar mix of two oligonucleotides served as the beta constant-region primer for TRBC1 and TRBC2. In TCRdb, the UMI-ligation and nested PCR reads were re-called with MiXCR into one record per CDR3 protein. The sample consists of 130,000 to 150,000 distinct CDR3 sequences, approximately 15% of them appearing once. Sequenced: naive CD4+ T cells from blood. The sequence came from a human donor in good health.

Here the CDR3 DNA reads TGCAGTGCTACAGTCGACAGGGAAAACACTGAAGCTTTCTTT. Translating gives CSATVDRENTEAFF. This chain links TRBV20-1 with TRBJ1-1, with 7 bases aligning to TRBD1. This CDR3 comprises 14 residues. Germline CDR1 is DFQATT and CDR2 is SNEGSKA (reference sequence). V shed 4 bases, J shed 2 bases, and the junction held 7 bases outside the gene matches.